This T cell receptor beta chain was retrieved from a study of beta chain features in type 1 diabetes. Overall study results and limits: Any HLA type influence on TCRB rearrangement was left unresolved here.

The CDR3 loop spans 15 amino acids. V gave up 0 bases and J gave up 7 bases, with 13 bases separating them. The germline CDR1 and CDR2 sequences are SGHDT and YYEEEE. As regards this clone: Its antigen is still unknown.

Of the isolated RNA, all was reverse transcribed, and so the sequenced material was expressed TCRB transcripts. Sequencing was performed with immunoSEQ multiplex PCR; in TCRdb, only in-frame clones are kept and a portion is missing. The sample comprises about 220,000 clones, 11% of which are singletons, and 1% to 1.5% rests with the top ten. The sequence was collected from a man between 18 and 29 years old in good health. The chain has TRBV5-6 and TRBJ1-4, with D maybe TRBD1 (6 bases). Material for sequencing was central memory CD4+ T cells from blood. The CDR3 is CASSLVPGDFEKLFF. Written as DNA, the CDR3 is TGTGCCAGCAGCTTGGTGCCAGGGGATTTTGAAAAACTGTTTTTT.